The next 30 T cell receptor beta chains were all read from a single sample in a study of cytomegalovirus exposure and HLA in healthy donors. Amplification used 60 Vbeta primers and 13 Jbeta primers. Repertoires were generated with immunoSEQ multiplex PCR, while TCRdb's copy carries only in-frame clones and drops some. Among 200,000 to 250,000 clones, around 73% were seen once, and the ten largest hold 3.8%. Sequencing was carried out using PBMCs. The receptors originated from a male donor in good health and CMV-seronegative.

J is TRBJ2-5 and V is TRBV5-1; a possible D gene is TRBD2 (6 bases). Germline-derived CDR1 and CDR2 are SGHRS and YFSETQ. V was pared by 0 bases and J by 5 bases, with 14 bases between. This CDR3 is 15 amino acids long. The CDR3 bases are TGCGCCAGCAGCTTGGCCGACGGGAGAGGGGAGACCCAGTACTTC. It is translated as CASSLADGRGETQYF.

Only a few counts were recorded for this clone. CDR3 nucleotides: TGTGCCAGCAAGACAGGAACCAATTCACCCCTCCACTTT. It codes for CASKTGTNSPLHF. The chain uses TRBV2 and TRBJ1-6, with a tentative D call TRBD1 (6 bases). V lost 7 bases and J 7 bases, leaving 11 bases between the germline ends. The CDR3 runs 13 residues. The germline V gene encodes CDR1 SNHLY and CDR2 FYNNEI. Drawing the rest from reference TRBV2 and TRBJ1-6, the complete variable domain is EPEVTQTPSHQVTQMGQEVILRCVPISNHLYFYWYRQILGQKVEFLVSFYNNEISEKSEIFDDQFSVERPDGSNFTLKIRSTKLEDSAMYFCASKTGTNSPLHFGNGTRLTVT.

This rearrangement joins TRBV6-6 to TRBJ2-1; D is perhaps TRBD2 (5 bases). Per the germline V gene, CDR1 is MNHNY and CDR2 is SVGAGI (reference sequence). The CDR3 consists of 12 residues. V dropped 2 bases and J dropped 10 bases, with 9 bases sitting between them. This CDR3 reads CASSYPRREQFF. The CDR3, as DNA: TGTGCCAGCAGTTACCCAAGGAGGGAGCAGTTCTTC.

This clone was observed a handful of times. The CDR3 region is CASSREGTGFYEQYF. CDR3 sequence (DNA): TGCGCCAGCAGCCGGGAGGGGACAGGGTTTTACGAGCAGTACTTC. V usage is TRBV4-1 and J usage is TRBJ2-7, with 9 bases lining up with TRBD1. The CDR3 has 15 residues. Germline V gene sequence: CDR1 MGHRA, CDR2 YSYEKL. After removal of 4 bases from V and 4 bases from J, the junction contained 8 bases not matched to a gene.

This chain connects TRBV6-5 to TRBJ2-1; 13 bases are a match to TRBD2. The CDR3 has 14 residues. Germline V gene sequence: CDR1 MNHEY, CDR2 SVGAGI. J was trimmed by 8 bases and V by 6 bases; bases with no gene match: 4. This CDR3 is CASSWTSGSYEQFF. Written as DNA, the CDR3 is TGTGCCAGCAGCTGGACTAGCGGGAGCTATGAGCAGTTCTTC.

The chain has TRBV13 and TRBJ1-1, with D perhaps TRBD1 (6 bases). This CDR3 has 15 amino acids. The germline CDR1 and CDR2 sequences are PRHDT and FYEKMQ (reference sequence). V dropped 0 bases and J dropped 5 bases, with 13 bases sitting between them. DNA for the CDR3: TGTGCCAGCAGCTTAGGCCGACAGGTTGGGACTGAAGCTTTCTTT. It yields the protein CASSLGRQVGTEAFF.

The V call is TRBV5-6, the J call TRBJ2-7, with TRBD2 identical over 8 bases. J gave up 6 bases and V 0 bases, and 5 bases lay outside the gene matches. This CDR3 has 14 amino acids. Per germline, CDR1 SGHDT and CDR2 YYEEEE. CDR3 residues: CASSLELAACEQYF. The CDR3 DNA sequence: TGTGCCAGCAGCTTGGAACTAGCGGCCTGCGAGCAGTACTTC.

CDR3 sequence reads: CASSQERSASFQYSNQPQHF. The CDR3 bases are TGTGCCAGCAGCCAAGAACGCAGTGCTTCGTTCCAGTATAGCAATCAGCCCCAGCATTTT. The rearrangement links TRBV14 to TRBJ1-5; D is ambiguous. Germline CDR1 and CDR2: SGHDN and FVKESK. The CDR3 runs to 20 residues. Trimming removed 0 bases at V and 0 bases at J, with 21 bases between.

The CDR3 bases are TGCGCCAGCAGCCATCAAACAGGGGACGGTGAGCAGTTCTTC. Amino acid sequence: CASSHQTGDGEQFF. The genes are TRBV5-1 and TRBJ2-1, with TRBD1 matching over 7 bases. This CDR3 has 14 amino acids. Germline loops: CDR1 SGHRS, CDR2 YFSETQ. The V segment lost 4 bases and the J segment 9 bases; nucleotides outside the gene matches: 10.

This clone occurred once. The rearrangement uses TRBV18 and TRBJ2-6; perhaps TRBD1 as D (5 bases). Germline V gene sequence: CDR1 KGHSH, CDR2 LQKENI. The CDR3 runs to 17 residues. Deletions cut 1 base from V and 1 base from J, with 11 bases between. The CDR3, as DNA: TGTGCCAGCTCACCACAAGGAACAGGATCTGGGGCCAACGTCCTGACTTTC. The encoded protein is CASSPQGTGSGANVLTF.

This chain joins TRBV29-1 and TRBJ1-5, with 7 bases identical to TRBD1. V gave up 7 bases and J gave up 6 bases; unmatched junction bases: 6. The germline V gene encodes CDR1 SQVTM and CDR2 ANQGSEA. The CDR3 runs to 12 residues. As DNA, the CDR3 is TGCAGCGCCTTGACAGGGTCTCAGCCCCAGCATTTT. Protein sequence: CSALTGSQPQHF.

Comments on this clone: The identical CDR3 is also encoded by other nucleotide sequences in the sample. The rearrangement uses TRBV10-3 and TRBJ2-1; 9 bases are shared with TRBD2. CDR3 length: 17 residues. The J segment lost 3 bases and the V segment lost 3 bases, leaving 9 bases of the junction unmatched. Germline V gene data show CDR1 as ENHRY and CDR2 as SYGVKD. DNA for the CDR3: TGTGCCATCAGTGAAAGTATGGCTAGCGGGGACTACAATGAGCAGTTCTTC. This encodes CAISESMASGDYNEQFF.

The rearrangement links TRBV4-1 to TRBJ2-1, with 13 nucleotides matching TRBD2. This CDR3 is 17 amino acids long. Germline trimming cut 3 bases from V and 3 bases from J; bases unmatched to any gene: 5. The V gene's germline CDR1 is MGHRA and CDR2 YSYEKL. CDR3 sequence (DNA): TGCGCCAGCAGCCACGAAGGGACTAGCGGGATCTACAATGAGCAGTTCTTC. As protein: CASSHEGTSGIYNEQFF.

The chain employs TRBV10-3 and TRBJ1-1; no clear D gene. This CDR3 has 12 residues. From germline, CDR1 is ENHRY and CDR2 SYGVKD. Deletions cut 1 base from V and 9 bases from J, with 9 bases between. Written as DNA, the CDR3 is TGTGCCATCAGTGAGTATCAGTATCAAGCTTTCTTT. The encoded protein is CAISEYQYQAFF.

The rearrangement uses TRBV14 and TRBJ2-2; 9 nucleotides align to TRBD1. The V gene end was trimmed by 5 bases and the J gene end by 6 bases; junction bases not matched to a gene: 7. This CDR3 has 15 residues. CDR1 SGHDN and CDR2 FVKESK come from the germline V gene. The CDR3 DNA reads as TGTGCCAGCAGCGAGGGACAGGGTGCGTCCGGGGAGCTGTTTTTT. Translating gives CASSEGQGASGELFF.

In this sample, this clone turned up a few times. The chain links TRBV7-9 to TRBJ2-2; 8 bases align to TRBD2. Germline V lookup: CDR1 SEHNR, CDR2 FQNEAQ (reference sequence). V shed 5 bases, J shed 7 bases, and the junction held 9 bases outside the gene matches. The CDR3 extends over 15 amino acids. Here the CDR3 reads CASSPSGTRYGELFF. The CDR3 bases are TGTGCCAGCAGCCCCTCTGGGACTAGATACGGGGAGCTGTTTTTT.

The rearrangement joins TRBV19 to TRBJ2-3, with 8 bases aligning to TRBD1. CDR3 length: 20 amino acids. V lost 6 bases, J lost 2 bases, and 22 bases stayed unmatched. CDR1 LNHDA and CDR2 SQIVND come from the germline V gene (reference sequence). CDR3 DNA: TGTGCCAGTAGGGGTCTACAGGGGGGAAGCCGACGGGCCTTCACAGATACGCAGTATTTT. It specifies CASRGLQGGSRRAFTDTQYF.

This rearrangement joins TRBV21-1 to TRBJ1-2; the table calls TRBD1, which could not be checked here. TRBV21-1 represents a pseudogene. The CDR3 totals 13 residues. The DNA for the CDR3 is TGTGCCAGCTATTGGACAGGGGGAAAGGGCTACACCTTC. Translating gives CASYWTGGKGYTF.

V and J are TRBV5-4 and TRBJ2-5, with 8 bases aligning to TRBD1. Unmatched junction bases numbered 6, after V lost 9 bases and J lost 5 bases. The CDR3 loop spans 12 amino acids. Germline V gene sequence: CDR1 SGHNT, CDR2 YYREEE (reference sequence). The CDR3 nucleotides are TGTGCCACCGGACAGGGCGGGGAGACCCAGTACTTC. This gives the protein CATGQGGETQYF.

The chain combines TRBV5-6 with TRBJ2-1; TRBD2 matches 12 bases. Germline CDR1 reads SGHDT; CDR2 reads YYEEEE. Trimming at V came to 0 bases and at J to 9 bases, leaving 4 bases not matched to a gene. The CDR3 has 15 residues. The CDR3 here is CASSLGLAGVGEQFF. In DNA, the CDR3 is TGTGCCAGCAGCTTGGGACTAGCGGGAGTTGGTGAGCAGTTCTTC.

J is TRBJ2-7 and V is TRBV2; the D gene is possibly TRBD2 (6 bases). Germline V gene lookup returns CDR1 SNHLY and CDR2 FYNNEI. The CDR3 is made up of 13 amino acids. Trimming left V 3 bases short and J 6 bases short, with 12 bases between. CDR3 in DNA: TGTGCCAGCAGTGACGGGAGAATCGCCGAGCAGTACTTC. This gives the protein CASSDGRIAEQYF.

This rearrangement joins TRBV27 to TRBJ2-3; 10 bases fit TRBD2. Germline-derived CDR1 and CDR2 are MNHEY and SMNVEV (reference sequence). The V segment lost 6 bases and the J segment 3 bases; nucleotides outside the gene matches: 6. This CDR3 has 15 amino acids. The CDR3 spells CASSPGLAITDTQYF. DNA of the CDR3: TGTGCCAGCAGCCCGGGACTAGCGATTACAGATACGCAGTATTTT.

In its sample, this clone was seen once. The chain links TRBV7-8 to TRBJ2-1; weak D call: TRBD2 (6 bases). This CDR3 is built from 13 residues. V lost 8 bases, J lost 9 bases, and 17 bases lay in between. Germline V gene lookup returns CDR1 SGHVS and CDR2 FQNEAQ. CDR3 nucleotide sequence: TGTGCCAGCTCCTCTAGCGCAATAGCTGAGCAGTTCTTC. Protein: CASSSSAIAEQFF. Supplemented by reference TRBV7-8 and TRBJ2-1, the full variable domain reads GAGVSQSPRYKVAKRGQDVALRCDPISGHVSLFWYQQALGQGPEFLTYFQNEAQLDKSGLPSDRFFAERPEGSVSTLKIQRTQQEDSAVYLCASSSSAIAEQFFGPGTRLTVL.

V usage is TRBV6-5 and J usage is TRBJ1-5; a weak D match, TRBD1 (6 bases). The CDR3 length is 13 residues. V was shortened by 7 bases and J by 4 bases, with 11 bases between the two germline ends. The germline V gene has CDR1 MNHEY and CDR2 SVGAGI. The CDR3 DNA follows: TGTGCCAGCACCGACAGGCTAAATCAGCCCCAGCATTTT. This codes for CASTDRLNQPQHF.

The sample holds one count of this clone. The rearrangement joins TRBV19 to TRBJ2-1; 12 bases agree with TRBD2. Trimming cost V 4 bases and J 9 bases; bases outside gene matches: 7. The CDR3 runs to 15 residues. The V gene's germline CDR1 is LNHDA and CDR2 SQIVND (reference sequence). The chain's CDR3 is CASSTSSGRAGEQFF. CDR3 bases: TGTGCCAGTAGTACCTCTAGCGGGAGGGCCGGTGAGCAGTTCTTC.

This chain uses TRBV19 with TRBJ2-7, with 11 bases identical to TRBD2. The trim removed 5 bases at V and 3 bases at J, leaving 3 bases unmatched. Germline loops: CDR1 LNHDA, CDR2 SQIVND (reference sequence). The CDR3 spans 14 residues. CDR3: CASSVGLAGYEQYF. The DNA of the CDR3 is TGTGCCAGTAGTGTTGGACTAGCGGGCTACGAGCAGTACTTC.

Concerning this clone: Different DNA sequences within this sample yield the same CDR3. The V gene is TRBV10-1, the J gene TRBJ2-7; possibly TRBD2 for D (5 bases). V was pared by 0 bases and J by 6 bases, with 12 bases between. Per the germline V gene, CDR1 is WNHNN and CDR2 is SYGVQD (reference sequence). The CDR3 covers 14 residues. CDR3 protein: CASSESPGSGEQYF. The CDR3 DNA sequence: TGCGCCAGCAGTGAGTCTCCGGGGTCCGGCGAGCAGTACTTC.

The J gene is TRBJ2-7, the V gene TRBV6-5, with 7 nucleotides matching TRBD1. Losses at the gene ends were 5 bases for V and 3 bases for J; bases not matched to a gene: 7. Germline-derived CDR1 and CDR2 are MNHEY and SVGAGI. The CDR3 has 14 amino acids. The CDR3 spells CASSQPGQSYEQYF. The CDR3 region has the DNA TGTGCCAGCAGTCAACCGGGACAGAGCTACGAGCAGTACTTC.

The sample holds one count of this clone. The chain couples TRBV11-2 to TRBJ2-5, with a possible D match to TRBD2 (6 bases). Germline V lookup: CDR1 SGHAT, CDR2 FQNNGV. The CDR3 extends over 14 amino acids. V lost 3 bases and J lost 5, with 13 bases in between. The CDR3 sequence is CASSFLLAGETQYF. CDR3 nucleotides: TGTGCCAGCAGCTTCCTACTAGCAGGGGAGACCCAGTACTTC.

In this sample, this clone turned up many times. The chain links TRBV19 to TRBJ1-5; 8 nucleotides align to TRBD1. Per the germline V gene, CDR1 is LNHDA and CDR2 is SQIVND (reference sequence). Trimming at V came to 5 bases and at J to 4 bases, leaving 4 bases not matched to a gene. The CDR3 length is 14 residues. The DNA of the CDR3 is TGTGCCAGTAGTGGACAGGGTGTTAATCAGCCCCAGCATTTT. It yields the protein CASSGQGVNQPQHF.